This T cell receptor (beta chain) was observed in a study of cytomegalovirus exposure and HLA in healthy donors. The PCR had 60 Vbeta and 13 Jbeta primers. TCRdb's copy holds only in-frame clones and misses some; the assay was immunoSEQ multiplex PCR. Here the sample spans 250,000 to 350,000 clones, over 85% being singletons. The CDR3 spans 15 residues. V was cut by 4 bases and J by 5 bases, with 17 bases left in between. Germline CDR1 SGHRS, CDR2 YFSETQ. The chain carries TRBV5-1 and TRBJ2-3, with D possibly being TRBD2 (6 bases). The receptor's source is a woman between 18 and 30 years old in good health and CMV-seronegative. The sequencing sample was made of PBMCs. CDR3 protein: CASSPVADGGDTQYF. As DNA, the CDR3 is TGCGCCAGCAGCCCGGTAGCGGATGGGGGAGATACGCAGTATTTT.